The sequence of this T cell receptor (beta chain) was determined in a study of blood T cell repertoires in COVID-19. Study-wide context: The analysed material was cDNA or gDNA that came from T cells, B-cell-depleted T cells, or PBMCs.

Authors' data handling: Quantification of nucleated cells was approximated via reference gene primer amplification. Clones were read by immunoSEQ multiplex PCR, and TCRdb kept only the in-frame ones, dropping some. The V and J calls and the clone size are those of that table, but D and trimming were determined from the DNA. The sample has about 300,000 clones; 70% to 90% are singletons. Participant ages covered roughly 18 to 90 years across 25 or so US areas. Cohort assignment relied on participant-reported clinical history. Germline V lookup: CDR1 MDHEN, CDR2 SYDVKM. The J segment lost 0 bases and the V segment lost 5 bases, leaving 4 bases of the junction unmatched. The CDR3 is 15 amino acids.

This sequence originates from a man in his thirties or forties who had recovered from COVID-19. The chain joins TRBV28 to TRBJ1-5; 7 positions agree with TRBD1. Sequencing was performed on PBMCs or T cells enriched from blood (not recorded which). The CDR3 loop reads CASSRGRYSNQPQHF. The DNA for the CDR3 is TGTGCCAGCAGTAGGGGGCGATATAGCAATCAGCCCCAGCATTTT.